This TCR beta chain is from a study of shared clonotypes between healthy human individuals. The wider study: Three CD4 naive, three CD4 memory, two CD8 naive and one CD8 memory plate were used per donor. Study-wide results and limits: Roughly 5% of naive CD4 clonotypes were shared across several donors.

The CDR3 has 14 amino acids. Trimming cost V 2 bases and J 5 bases, with 10 bases left between them. Germline CDR1 and CDR2: SGHTA and FQGTGA. On this clone itself: Its antigen is not identified.

Genomic DNA (from each subset) was split evenly across several immunoSEQ plates. Sequenced by immunoSEQ multiplex PCR; TCRdb stores in-frame clones only, minus some. The sample records 1.5 million to 1.9 million clones, nearly 99% being singletons. The specimen was naive CD4+ T cells sorted from blood. Subset specified: CD45RA+ positively selected. This clonotype originated in a young man in good health. The V call is TRBV7-3, the J call TRBJ2-1; maybe TRBD2 (6 bases). CDR3 nucleotides: TGTGCCAGCAGCTTAGAGGGGAGGAACAATGAGCAGTTCTTC. Protein product: CASSLEGRNNEQFF.